The present T cell receptor (beta chain) was sequenced within a study of T-cell reconstitution after alpha-beta-depleted transplantation in children. Overall study results and limits: Some patients owed their high day-60 TCRbeta diversity to surviving recipient T cells and thymic progenitors. Among T cells one year after transplant, newly produced cells accounted for most counts and diversity. At around two months after transplant, the alpha-beta T cells were reportedly derived from several hundred expanded clones that came from non-depleted graft cells.

This clonotype has more than one count but fewer than ten. The antigen is undetermined. Preparation of the TCRbeta library involved a method that used unique molecular identifiers. TCRdb recomputed calls from the PCR reads with MiXCR, one row per CDR3 protein. The sample has some 440,000 distinct CDR3 sequences; 15% to 20% are singletons. Germline V gives CDR1 LGHNA, CDR2 YSLEER. V lost 0 bases and J lost 3, with 14 bases in between. This CDR3 has 17 amino acids. V and J are TRBV4-3 and TRBJ2-2; D could derive from TRBD1 or TRBD2 (5 bases each). Sequencing used PBMCs, mostly from graft donor cells, obtained 360 days after TCRalphabeta/CD19-depleted stem cell transplant. The receptor's source is a boy under two years old who had a stem cell transplant for Wiskott-Aldrich syndrome, so the T cells may come from the graft donor. CDR3 bases: TGCGCCAGCAGCCAAGATTGGGACGGAGGTTACACCGGGGAGCTGTTTTTT. This encodes CASSQDWDGGYTGELFF.